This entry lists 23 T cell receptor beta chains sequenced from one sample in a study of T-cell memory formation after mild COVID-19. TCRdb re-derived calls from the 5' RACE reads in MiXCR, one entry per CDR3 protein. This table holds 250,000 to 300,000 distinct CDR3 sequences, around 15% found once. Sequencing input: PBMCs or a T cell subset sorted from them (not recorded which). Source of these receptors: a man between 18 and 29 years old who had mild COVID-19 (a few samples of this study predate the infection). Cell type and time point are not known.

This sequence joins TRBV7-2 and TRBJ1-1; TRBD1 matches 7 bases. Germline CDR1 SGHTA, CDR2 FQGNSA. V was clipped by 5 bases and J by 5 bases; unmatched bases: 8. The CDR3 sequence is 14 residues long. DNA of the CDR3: TGTGCCAGCAGCCCCGGACAGGTTAGGACTGAAGCTTTCTTT. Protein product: CASSPGQVRTEAFF.

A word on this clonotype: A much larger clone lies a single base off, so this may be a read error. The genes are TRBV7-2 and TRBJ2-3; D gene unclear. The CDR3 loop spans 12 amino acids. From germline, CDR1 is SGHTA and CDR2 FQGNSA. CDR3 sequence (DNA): TGTGCCAGAAGCTTAGTACGGGATACGCAGTATTTT. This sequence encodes CARSLVRDTQYF.

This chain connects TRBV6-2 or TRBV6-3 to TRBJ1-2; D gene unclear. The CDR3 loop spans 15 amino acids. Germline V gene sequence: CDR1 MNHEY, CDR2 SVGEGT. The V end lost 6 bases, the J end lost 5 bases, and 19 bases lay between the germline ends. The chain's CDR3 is CASRRLRGRVYGYTF. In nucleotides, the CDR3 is TGTGCCAGCAGGCGCCTTCGGGGAAGAGTATATGGCTACACCTTC.

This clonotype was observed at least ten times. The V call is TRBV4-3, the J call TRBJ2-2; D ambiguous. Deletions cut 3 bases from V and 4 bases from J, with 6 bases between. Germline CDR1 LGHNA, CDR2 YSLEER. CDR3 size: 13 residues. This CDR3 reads CASSQLFTGELFF. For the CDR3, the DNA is TGCGCCAGCAGCCAGCTCTTCACCGGGGAGCTGTTTTTT.

The CDR3 region has the DNA TGTGCCAGCAGCCGGACTAGTATGGAGACCCAGTACTTC. Translated, it gives CASSRTSMETQYF. The chain has TRBV9 and TRBJ2-5, with 7 bases matching TRBD2. The V and J ends lost 4 bases and 5 bases, in that order; junction bases with no gene match: 5. The CDR3 loop spans 13 amino acids. Germline loops: CDR1 SGDLS, CDR2 YYNGEE.

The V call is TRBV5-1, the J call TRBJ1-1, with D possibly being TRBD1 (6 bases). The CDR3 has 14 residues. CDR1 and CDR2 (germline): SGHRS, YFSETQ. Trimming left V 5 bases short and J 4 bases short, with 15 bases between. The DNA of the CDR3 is TGCGCCAGCAGATGGAGGGGGGCTGGCACTGAAGCTTTCTTT. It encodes CASRWRGAGTEAFF.

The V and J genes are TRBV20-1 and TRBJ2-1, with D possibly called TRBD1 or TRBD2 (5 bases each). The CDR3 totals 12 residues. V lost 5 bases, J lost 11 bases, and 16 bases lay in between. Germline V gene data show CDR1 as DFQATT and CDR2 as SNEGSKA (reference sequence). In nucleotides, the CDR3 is TGCAGTGCTCGCCGGGACGTAAATAAGCAGTTCTTC. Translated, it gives CSARRDVNKQFF.

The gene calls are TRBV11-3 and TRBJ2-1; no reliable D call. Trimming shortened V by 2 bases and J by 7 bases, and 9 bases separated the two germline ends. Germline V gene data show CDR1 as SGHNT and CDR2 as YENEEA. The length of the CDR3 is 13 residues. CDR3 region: CASSLPPRNEQFF. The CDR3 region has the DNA TGTGCCAGCAGCTTACCCCCCCGGAATGAGCAGTTCTTC.

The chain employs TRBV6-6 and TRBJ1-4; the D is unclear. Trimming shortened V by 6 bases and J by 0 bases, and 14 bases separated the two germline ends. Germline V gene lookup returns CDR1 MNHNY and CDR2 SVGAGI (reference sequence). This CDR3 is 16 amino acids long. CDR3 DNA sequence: TGTGCCAGCAGGCCCGGACGGGATGCAACTAATGAAAAACTGTTTTTT. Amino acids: CASRPGRDATNEKLFF.

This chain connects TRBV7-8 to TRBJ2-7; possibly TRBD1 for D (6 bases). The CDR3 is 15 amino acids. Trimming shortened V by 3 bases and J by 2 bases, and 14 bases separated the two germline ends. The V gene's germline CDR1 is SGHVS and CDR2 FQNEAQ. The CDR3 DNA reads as TGTGCCAGCAGCTTCTCTTGGACAGCTCCCTACGAGCAGTACTTC. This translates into CASSFSWTAPYEQYF.

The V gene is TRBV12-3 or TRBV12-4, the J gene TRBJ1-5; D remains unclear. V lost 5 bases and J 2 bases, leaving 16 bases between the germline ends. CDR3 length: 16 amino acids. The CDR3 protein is CASSPGGGYGNQPQHF. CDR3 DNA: TGTGCCAGCAGTCCAGGAGGAGGGTATGGCAATCAGCCCCAGCATTTT.

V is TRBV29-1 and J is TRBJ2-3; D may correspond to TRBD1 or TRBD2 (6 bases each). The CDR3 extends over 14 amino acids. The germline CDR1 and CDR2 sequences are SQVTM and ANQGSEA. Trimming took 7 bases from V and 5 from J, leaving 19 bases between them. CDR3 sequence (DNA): TGCAGCGGCGTTAAGGCTAGGGGGGAAGATACGCAGTATTTT. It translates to CSGVKARGEDTQYF.

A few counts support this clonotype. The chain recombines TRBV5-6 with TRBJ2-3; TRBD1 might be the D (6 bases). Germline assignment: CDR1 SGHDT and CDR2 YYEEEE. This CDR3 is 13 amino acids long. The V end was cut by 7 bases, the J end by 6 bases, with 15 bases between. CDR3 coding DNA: TGTGCCAGCCACAGGGTCTTAGAGGATACGCAGTATTTT. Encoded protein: CASHRVLEDTQYF.

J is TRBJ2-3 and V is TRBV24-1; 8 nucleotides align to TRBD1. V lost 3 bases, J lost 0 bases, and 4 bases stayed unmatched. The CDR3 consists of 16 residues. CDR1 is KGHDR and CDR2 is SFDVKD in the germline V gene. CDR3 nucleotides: TGTGCCACCAGTGATCCGCGGACAGGGAGCACAGATACGCAGTATTTT. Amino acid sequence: CATSDPRTGSTDTQYF.

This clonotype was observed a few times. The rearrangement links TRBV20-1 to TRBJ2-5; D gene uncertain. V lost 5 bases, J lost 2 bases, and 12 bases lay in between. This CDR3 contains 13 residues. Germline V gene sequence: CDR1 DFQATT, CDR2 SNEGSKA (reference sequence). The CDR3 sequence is CSAQTPTQETQYF. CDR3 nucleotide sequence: TGCAGTGCTCAGACTCCTACGCAAGAGACCCAGTACTTC.

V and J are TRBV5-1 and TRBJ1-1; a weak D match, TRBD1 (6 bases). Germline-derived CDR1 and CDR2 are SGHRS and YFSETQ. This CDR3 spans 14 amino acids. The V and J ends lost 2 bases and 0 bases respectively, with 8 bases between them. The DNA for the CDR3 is TGCGCCAGCAGCTTCCGGGACATGAACACTGAAGCTTTCTTT. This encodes CASSFRDMNTEAFF.

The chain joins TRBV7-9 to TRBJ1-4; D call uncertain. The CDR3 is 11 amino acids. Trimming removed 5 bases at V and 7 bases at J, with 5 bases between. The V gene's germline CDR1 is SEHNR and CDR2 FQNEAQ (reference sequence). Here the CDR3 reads CASSTGEKLFF. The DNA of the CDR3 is TGTGCCAGCAGCACGGGTGAAAAACTGTTTTTT.

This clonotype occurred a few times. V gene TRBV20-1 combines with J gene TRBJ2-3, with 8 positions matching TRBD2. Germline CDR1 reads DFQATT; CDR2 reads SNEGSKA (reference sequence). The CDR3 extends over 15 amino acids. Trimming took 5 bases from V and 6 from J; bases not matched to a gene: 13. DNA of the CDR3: TGCAGTGCTCCCCCTCCTAGCGGGTCCTTGGATACGCAGTATTTT. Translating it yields CSAPPPSGSLDTQYF.

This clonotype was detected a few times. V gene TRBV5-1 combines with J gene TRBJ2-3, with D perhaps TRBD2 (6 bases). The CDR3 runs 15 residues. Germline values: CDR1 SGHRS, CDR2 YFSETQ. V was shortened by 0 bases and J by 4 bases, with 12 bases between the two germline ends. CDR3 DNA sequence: TGCGCCAGCAGCTTGGCCACGGGACTGGCAGATACGCAGTATTTT. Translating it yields CASSLATGLADTQYF.

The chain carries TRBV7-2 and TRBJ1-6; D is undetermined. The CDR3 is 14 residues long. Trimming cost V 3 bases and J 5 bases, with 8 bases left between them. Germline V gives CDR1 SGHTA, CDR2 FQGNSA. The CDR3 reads CASSFRVNNSPLHF. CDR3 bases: TGTGCCAGCAGCTTCCGGGTAAATAATTCACCCCTCCACTTT.

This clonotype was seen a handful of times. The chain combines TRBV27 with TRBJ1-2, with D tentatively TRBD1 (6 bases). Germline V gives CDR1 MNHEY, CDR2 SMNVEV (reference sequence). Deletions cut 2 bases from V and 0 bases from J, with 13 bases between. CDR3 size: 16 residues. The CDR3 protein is CASSLTGLPSNYGYTF. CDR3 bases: TGTGCCAGCAGTTTAACAGGGCTCCCCTCTAACTATGGCTACACCTTC.

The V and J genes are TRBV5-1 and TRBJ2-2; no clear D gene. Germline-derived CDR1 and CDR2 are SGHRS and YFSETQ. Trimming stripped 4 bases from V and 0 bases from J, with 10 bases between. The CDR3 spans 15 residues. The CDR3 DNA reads TGCGCCAGCAGCCCCCACCAAGCGAACACCGGGGAGCTGTTTTTT. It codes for CASSPHQANTGELFF.

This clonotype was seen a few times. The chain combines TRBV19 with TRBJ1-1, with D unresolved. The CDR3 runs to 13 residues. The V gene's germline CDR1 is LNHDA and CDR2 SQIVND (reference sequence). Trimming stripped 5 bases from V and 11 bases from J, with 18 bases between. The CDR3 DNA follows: TGTGCCAGTAGTCCACGCTTTCGAGGTACTGCTTTCTTT. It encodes CASSPRFRGTAFF.